Presented here are 9 T cell receptor beta chains from one specimen sequenced in a study of Graves' ophthalmopathy and Graves' hyperthyroidism. Amplified material comprised TCR beta CDR3 regions derived from RNA transcripts. The authors performed first-round RT-PCR with HTBI primers and then a second-round multiplex PCR. TCRdb used MiXCR to reprocess the multiplex PCR reads, holding one entry per CDR3 protein. The sample has around 660,000 distinct CDR3 sequences; 35% to 45% are singletons. Sequenced: peripheral blood. These receptors came from an adult man with Graves' ophthalmopathy.

J is TRBJ2-7 and V is TRBV10-3; the D gene is possibly TRBD1 (6 bases). The CDR3 is 14 amino acids. Germline V gene sequence: CDR1 ENHRY, CDR2 SYGVKD. V lost 4 bases to trimming and J lost 6 bases, with 16 bases between them. The CDR3 sequence: CAISATGWNSEQYF. In DNA, the CDR3 is TGTGCCATCAGTGCTACAGGGTGGAACTCCGAGCAGTACTTC.

The chain has TRBV11-2 and TRBJ2-2; 9 bases are a match to TRBD2. The CDR3 is 15 residues long. Germline values: CDR1 SGHAT, CDR2 FQNNGV. Trimming cost V 6 bases and J 6 bases; bases outside gene matches: 8. Here the CDR3 reads CASRKPGLAAGELFF. CDR3 bases: TGTGCCAGCAGAAAACCGGGACTAGCCGCCGGGGAGCTGTTTTTT.

The rearrangement uses TRBV19 and TRBJ1-6; no definite D call. There are 17 residues in the CDR3. V shed 1 base and J shed 7 bases, with 17 bases lying between them. Germline V gene lookup returns CDR1 LNHDA and CDR2 SQIVND (reference sequence). Written as DNA, the CDR3 is TGTGCCAGTAGTATAGGCTTGCCGGGAGGGCCCAATTCACCCCTCCACTTT. Residues: CASSIGLPGGPNSPLHF.

This clonotype was counted many times. The genes are TRBV6-5 and TRBJ2-7; D gene uncertain. Germline CDR1 reads MNHEY; CDR2 reads SVGAGI. The CDR3 has 11 amino acids. V gave up 6 bases and J gave up 0 bases, with 3 bases separating them. CDR3 nucleotides: TGTGCCAGCAGGCACTCCTACGAGCAGTACTTC. As protein: CASRHSYEQYF.

Ten or more counts support this clonotype. The chain joins TRBV5-1 to TRBJ1-6, with 9 bases matching TRBD1. The CDR3 loop spans 14 amino acids. Trimming cost V 0 bases and J 10 bases; bases outside gene matches: 2. Germline V gives CDR1 SGHRS, CDR2 YFSETQ. The chain's CDR3 is CASSLGTGVSPLHF. The CDR3 region has the DNA TGCGCCAGCAGCTTGGGGACAGGGGTATCACCCCTCCACTTT.

This sequence joins TRBV2 and TRBJ1-1; no clear D gene. The germline V gene encodes CDR1 SNHLY and CDR2 FYNNEI. The germline V and J ends were trimmed by 8 bases and 4 bases, with 20 bases remaining between them. CDR3 size: 15 residues. The CDR3 is CASSPWDGVITEAFF. As DNA, the CDR3 is TGTGCCAGCTCACCATGGGATGGGGTGATCACTGAAGCTTTCTTT.

The V call is TRBV6-1, the J call TRBJ2-5; D is unresolved. This CDR3 is built from 15 residues. V was trimmed by 7 bases and J by 4 bases, leaving 19 bases between them. Germline assignment: CDR1 MNHNS and CDR2 SASEGT. The CDR3 DNA reads TGTGCCAGCACTCCCCGCACAGACCTTGGAGAGACCCAGTACTTC. Protein: CASTPRTDLGETQYF.

Regarding this clonotype: It may be a read error: a sequence one base away is much more abundant. The CDR3 ends on some other residue instead of the conserved phenylalanine or tryptophan, so this is likely a read error. The CDR3 nucleotides read TGCAGTGCTGGACGGAAAAATCAGCCCCAGCATCTT. It specifies CSAGRKNQPQHL. J is TRBJ1-5 and V is TRBV20-1; D is ambiguous. Trimming took off 5 bases at V and 4 bases at J, with 9 bases between the two ends. This CDR3 region has 12 residues. CDR1 and CDR2 from the germline V gene are DFQATT and SNEGSKA (reference sequence).

This clonotype was recorded a few times. This chain connects TRBV4-2 to TRBJ1-2, with D hard to call. The germline V and J ends were trimmed by 1 base and 6 bases, with 12 bases remaining between them. Germline CDR1 LGHNA, CDR2 YNFKEQ. CDR3 size: 14 residues. Here the CDR3 reads CASSQGAVGDGYTF. Here the CDR3 DNA reads TGTGCCAGCAGCCAAGGCGCGGTGGGAGATGGCTACACCTTC.